What follows are 10 T cell receptor beta chains derived from one specimen sequenced in a study of cytomegalovirus exposure and HLA in healthy donors. Primers included in the PCR were 60 Vbeta and 13 Jbeta primers. Some clones are missing from TCRdb's copy, which holds only in-frame ones; the method was immunoSEQ multiplex PCR. Of about 260,000 clones in the sample, about four fifths are singletons; the top ten hold roughly 2%. The sequenced material came from PBMCs. Receptors were obtained from a woman in her 40s in good health and CMV-seropositive.

This clone came up a few times. The chain combines TRBV30 with TRBJ2-7; D is ambiguous. CDR3 length equals 11 residues. Trimming took off 3 bases at V and 0 bases at J, with 3 bases between the two ends. The germline gives CDR1 GTSNPN, CDR2 SVGIG (reference sequence). In nucleotides, the CDR3 is TGTGCCTGGAGGAGCTCCTACGAGCAGTACTTC. Protein product: CAWRSSYEQYF.

The genes are TRBV9 and TRBJ2-5; TRBD2 matches at 10 bases. The CDR3 contains 16 residues. V shed 0 bases and J 5 bases; nucleotides not matched to a gene: 7. Germline V gene lookup returns CDR1 SGDLS and CDR2 YYNGEE. The CDR3 nucleotides are TGTGCCAGCAGCGTAGTTGTAGCGGGAGGTTGGGAGACCCAGTACTTC. This translates into CASSVVVAGGWETQYF.

The V gene is TRBV13, the J gene TRBJ2-5; perhaps TRBD1 as D (6 bases). The J call may be wrong; the DNA end is better matched by TRBJ2-7. CDR3 length: 14 amino acids. CDR1 is PRHDT, CDR2 FYEKMQ, per germline (reference sequence). CDR3 coding DNA: TGTGCCAGCAGCTTAGTGGGGGCAACCCACGAGCAGTACTTC. This translates into CASSLVGATHEQYF.

The chain couples TRBV5-6 to TRBJ2-2, with D possibly matching TRBD1 (5 bases). The V and J ends lost 4 bases and 0 bases respectively, with 13 bases between them. Germline V gene lookup returns CDR1 SGHDT and CDR2 YYEEEE. This CDR3 has 16 amino acids. The CDR3 is CASSLPGLSNTGELFF. CDR3 in DNA: TGTGCCAGCAGCCTACCAGGGCTTTCGAACACCGGGGAGCTGTTTTTT.

The rearrangement uses TRBV7-9 and TRBJ1-2; tentatively, D is TRBD1 (6 bases). V gave up 1 base and J gave up 9 bases, with 24 bases separating them. The CDR3 covers 17 residues. Germline CDR1 reads SEHNR; CDR2 reads FQNEAQ (reference sequence). The CDR3 sequence: CASSLDRLQGDRARYTF. CDR3 DNA: TGTGCCAGCAGCTTAGACAGGCTACAGGGTGATAGAGCTCGCTACACCTTC.

The genes are TRBV2 and TRBJ2-5; 14 nucleotides line up with TRBD2. The J call may be faulty, since TRBJ2-7 better matches the DNA end. Germline CDR1 reads SNHLY; CDR2 reads FYNNEI. The CDR3 has 15 amino acids. The CDR3 sequence is CASRAGTSGSYEQYF. The CDR3 DNA sequence: TGTGCCAGCAGGGCTGGGACTAGCGGGAGCTACGAGCAGTACTTC.

V is TRBV7-9 and J is TRBJ2-7; possible D gene TRBD1, 6 bases. The germline V gene has CDR1 SEHNR and CDR2 FQNEAQ (reference sequence). Trimming took 3 bases from V and 5 from J, leaving 14 bases between them. There are 14 residues in the CDR3. Here the CDR3 reads CASSLPGVRDEQYF. The CDR3 nucleotides are TGTGCCAGCAGCTTGCCAGGGGTTAGGGACGAGCAGTACTTC. The complete variable domain, with remaining parts taken from reference TRBV7-9 and TRBJ2-7, reads DTGVSQNPRHKITKRGQNVTFRCDPISEHNRLYWYRQTLGQGPEFLTYFQNEAQLEKSRLLSDRFSAERPKGSFSTLEIQRTEQGDSAMYLCASSLPGVRDEQYFGPGTRLTVT.

This chain connects TRBV11-3 to TRBJ2-7; D gene uncertain. This CDR3 has 11 residues. Trimming cost V 5 bases and J 4 bases, with 6 bases left between them. The germline V gene encodes CDR1 SGHNT and CDR2 YENEEA. CDR3 sequence reads: CASSIEYEQYF. CDR3 coding DNA: TGTGCCAGCAGCATCGAGTACGAGCAGTACTTC.

This chain connects TRBV6-1 to TRBJ2-2, with 9 positions matching TRBD1. Losses at the gene ends were 7 bases for V and 1 base for J; bases not matched to a gene: 4. This CDR3 contains 15 residues. CDR1 is MNHNS and CDR2 is SASEGT in the germline V gene. The CDR3 region has the DNA TGTGCCAGCACCCCGGGACAGGGGAACACCGGGGAGCTGTTTTTT. Its translation is CASTPGQGNTGELFF.

The rearrangement joins TRBV12-5 to TRBJ2-6; D is uncertain. Germline CDR1 LGHNT, CDR2 FRNRAP. This CDR3 comprises 15 residues. V was trimmed by 5 bases and J by 0 bases, leaving 8 bases between them. DNA of the CDR3: TGTGCTAGTGGTCTCTCTACCTCTGGGGCCAACGTCCTGACTTTC. Translation: CASGLSTSGANVLTF.